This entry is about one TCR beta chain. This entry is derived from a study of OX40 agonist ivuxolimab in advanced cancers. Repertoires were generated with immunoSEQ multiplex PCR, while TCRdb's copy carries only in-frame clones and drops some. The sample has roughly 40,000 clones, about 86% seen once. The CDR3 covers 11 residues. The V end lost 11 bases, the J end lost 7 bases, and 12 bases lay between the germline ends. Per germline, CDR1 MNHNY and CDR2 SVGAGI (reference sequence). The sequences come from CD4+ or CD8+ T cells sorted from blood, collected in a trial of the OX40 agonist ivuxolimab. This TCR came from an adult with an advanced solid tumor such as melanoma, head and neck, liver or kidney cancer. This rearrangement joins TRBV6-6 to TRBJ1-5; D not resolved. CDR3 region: CAFPLGQPQHF. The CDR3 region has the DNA TGTGCCTTTCCCCTCGGGCAGCCCCAGCATTTT.